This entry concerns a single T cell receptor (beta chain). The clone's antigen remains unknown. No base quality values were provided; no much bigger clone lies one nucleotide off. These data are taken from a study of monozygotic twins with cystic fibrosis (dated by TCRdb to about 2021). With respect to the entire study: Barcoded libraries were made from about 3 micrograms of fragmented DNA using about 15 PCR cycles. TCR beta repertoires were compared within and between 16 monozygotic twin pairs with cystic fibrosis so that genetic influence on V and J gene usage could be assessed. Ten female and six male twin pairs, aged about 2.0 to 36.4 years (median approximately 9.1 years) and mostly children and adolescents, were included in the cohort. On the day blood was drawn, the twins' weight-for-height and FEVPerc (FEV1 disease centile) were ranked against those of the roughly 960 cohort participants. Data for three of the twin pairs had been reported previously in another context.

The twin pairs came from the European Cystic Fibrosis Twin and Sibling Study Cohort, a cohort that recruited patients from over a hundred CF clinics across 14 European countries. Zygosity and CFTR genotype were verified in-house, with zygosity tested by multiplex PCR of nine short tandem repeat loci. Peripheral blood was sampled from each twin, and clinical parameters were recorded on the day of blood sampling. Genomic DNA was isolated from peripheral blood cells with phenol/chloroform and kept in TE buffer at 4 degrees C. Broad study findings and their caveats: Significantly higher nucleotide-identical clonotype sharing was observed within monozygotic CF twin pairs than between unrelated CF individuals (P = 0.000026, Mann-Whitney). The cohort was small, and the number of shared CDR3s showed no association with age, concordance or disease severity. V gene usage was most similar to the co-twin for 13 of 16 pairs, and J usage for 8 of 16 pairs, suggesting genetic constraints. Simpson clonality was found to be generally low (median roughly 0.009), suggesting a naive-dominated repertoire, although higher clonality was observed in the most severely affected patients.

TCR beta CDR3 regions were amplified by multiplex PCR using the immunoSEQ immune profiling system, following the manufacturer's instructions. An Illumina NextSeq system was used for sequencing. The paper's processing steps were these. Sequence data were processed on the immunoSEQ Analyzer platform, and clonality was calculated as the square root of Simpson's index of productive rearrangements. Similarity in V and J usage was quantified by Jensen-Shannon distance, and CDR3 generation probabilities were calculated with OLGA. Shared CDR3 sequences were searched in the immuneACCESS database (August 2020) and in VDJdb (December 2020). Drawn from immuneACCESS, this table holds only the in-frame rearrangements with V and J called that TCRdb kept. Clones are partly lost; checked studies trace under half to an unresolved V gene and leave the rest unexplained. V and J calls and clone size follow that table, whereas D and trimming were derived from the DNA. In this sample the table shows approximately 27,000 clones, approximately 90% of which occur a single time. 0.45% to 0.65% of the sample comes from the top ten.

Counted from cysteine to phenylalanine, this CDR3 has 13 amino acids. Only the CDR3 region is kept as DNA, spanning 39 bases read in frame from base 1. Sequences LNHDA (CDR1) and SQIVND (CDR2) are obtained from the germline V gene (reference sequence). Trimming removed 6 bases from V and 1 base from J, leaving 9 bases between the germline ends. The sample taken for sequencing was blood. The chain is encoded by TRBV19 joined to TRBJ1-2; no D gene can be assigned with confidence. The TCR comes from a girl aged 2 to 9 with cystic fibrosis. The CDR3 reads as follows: CASSAGINYGYTF. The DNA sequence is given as TGTGCCAGTAGCGCGGGGATTAACTATGGCTACACCTTC.